This T cell receptor beta chain was recovered during a study of blood T cell repertoires in COVID-19. About the study: Sites across the United States, Italy and Spain contributed samples from acute and convalescent COVID-19. T cells, B-cell-depleted T cells, or PBMCs provided the cDNA or gDNA that served as material.

In the authors' workflow: Estimation of nucleated cell counts relied on the amplification of reference gene primers. Some clones are missing from TCRdb's copy, which holds only in-frame ones; the method was immunoSEQ multiplex PCR. V, J and clone size were drawn from that table, and D and trimming were deduced from the DNA. The data hold about 94,000 clones, with 75% to 85% observed a single time. This clone was seen only once. The CDR3 loop spans 10 amino acids. Germline CDR1 reads DFQATT; CDR2 reads SNEGSKA (reference sequence). Deletions cut 1 base from V and 8 bases from J, with 5 bases between. Sequenced: peripheral blood. This clonotype was obtained from a human donor in a cohort sampled during active COVID-19. V is TRBV20-1 and J is TRBJ1-2, with D unclear. CDR3 loop: CSARGGGYTF. Written as DNA, the CDR3 is TGCAGTGCTAGAGGCGGCGGCTACACCTTC.